The 27 T cell receptor beta chains below come from one sample, sequenced in a study of T-cell reconstitution after alpha-beta-depleted transplantation in children. Molecular barcoding with unique molecular identifiers was used for the TCRbeta library. In TCRdb, the PCR reads were re-called with MiXCR into one record per CDR3 protein. The profile shows some 490,000 distinct CDR3 sequences, around an eighth of them singletons. This specimen was PBMCs from the stem cell graft donor, taken from the stem cell graft. These receptors were collected from a human donor who donated a stem cell graft to a child with combined immunodeficiency.

There are many counts of this clonotype. CDR3 loop: CATSVGQGKNEQFF. The DNA of the CDR3 is TGTGCCACCAGTGTGGGACAGGGGAAAAATGAGCAGTTCTTC. The rearrangement joins TRBV24-1 to TRBJ2-1; 10 bases line up with TRBD1. The CDR3 has 14 residues. Germline CDR1 is KGHDR and CDR2 is SFDVKD. V lost 5 bases and J lost 7; bases outside the gene matches: 4.

The J gene is TRBJ2-4, the V gene TRBV30; 15 bases are shared with TRBD2. There are 20 residues in the CDR3. V was clipped by 1 base and J by 3 bases; unmatched bases: 13. Germline V gene sequence: CDR1 GTSNPN, CDR2 SVGIG (reference sequence). The CDR3 DNA sequence: TGTGCCTGGAGTGCCTATCCCGGGACTAGCGGGAGGCTAGGCAAAAACATTCAGTACTTC. Its protein product is CAWSAYPGTSGRLGKNIQYF.

In its sample, this clonotype was seen a few times. The chain joins TRBV5-1 to TRBJ2-1; 9 bases fit TRBD2. CDR3 length: 18 amino acids. Germline V gene data show CDR1 as SGHRS and CDR2 as YFSETQ. Germline trimming cut 2 bases from V and 2 bases from J; bases unmatched to any gene: 11. The CDR3 loop reads CASSLGTISGSPYNEQFF. The CDR3 DNA reads TGCGCCAGCAGCTTAGGGACTATTAGCGGGAGCCCCTACAATGAGCAGTTCTTC.

This clonotype has just one count. The chain carries TRBV29-1 and TRBJ1-1; no clear D. CDR3 length: 12 amino acids. Germline V gene sequence: CDR1 SQVTM, CDR2 ANQGSEA. V gave up 6 bases and J gave up 1 base, with 9 bases separating them. In DNA form, the CDR3 reads TGCAGCGTCCCGGGCCAGAACACTGAAGCTTTCTTT. It yields the protein CSVPGQNTEAFF.

This clonotype was observed at least ten times. The J gene is TRBJ1-6, the V gene TRBV27, with TRBD1 matching 9 bases. Germline V gene data show CDR1 as MNHEY and CDR2 as SMNVEV (reference sequence). This CDR3 is 13 amino acids long. V shed 8 bases and J 8 bases; nucleotides not matched to a gene: 4. The CDR3 loop reads CASGGTGYSPLHF. The DNA for the CDR3 is TGTGCCAGCGGAGGGACAGGGTATTCACCCCTCCACTTT.

This clonotype was picked up many times. The J gene is TRBJ2-7, the V gene TRBV9; TRBD1 is a possible D gene (6 bases). Germline loops: CDR1 SGDLS, CDR2 YYNGEE. Trimming stripped 0 bases from V and 6 bases from J, with 13 bases between. The CDR3 length is 14 residues. The CDR3 sequence: CASSVEQGIGEQYF. The CDR3 bases are TGTGCCAGCAGCGTAGAGCAGGGGATAGGCGAGCAGTACTTC.

This clonotype was seen only a few times. The germline gene is not matched at one end of the junction; a read error may be the cause. The CDR3 coding sequence is TGTGCCAGCAGTGAAGCGGCAAACCAGGAGACCCAGTACTTC. Encoded protein: CASSEAANQETQYF. The chain couples TRBV2 to TRBJ2-5; D gene ambiguous. There are 14 residues in the CDR3. In germline, CDR1 is SNHLY, CDR2 FYNNEI.

This clonotype was found many times. The chain joins TRBV10-3 to TRBJ1-3; D remains ambiguous. The CDR3 spans 14 residues. With 3 bases removed from V and 0 bases from J, the gap between germline ends came to 6 bases. Germline CDR1 ENHRY, CDR2 SYGVKD. For the CDR3, the DNA is TGTGCCATCAGTGACCGCGTCTCTGGAAACACCATATATTTT. It yields the protein CAISDRVSGNTIYF.

This clonotype occurred many times. V usage is TRBV28 and J usage is TRBJ2-1; no reliable D call. Germline-derived CDR1 and CDR2 are MDHEN and SYDVKM. V was shortened by 2 bases and J by 9 bases, with 14 bases between the two germline ends. The CDR3 sequence is 14 residues long. CDR3 amino acids: CASSLGFRVGEQFF. CDR3 DNA sequence: TGTGCCAGCAGTTTAGGTTTTCGTGTTGGTGAGCAGTTCTTC.

The chain links TRBV5-1 to TRBJ2-7; D uncertain. The germline V gene has CDR1 SGHRS and CDR2 YFSETQ. The length of the CDR3 is 13 residues. Trimming pared 0 bases from V and 3 bases from J, leaving 7 bases between. The DNA for the CDR3 is TGCGCCAGCAGCTTGGGGGATGGCTACGAGCAGTACTTC. Translating it yields CASSLGDGYEQYF.

The chain is built from TRBV15 and TRBJ2-1, with D unclear. CDR1 is LNHNV and CDR2 is YYDKDF in the germline V gene (reference sequence). V lost 1 base and J 5 bases, leaving 6 bases between the germline ends. The CDR3 loop spans 13 amino acids. The CDR3 here is CATSRAADNEQFF. In nucleotides, the CDR3 is TGTGCCACCAGCAGAGCGGCAGACAATGAGCAGTTCTTC.

This clonotype was observed a few times. The gene calls are TRBV28 and TRBJ2-5, with 9 positions matching TRBD2. The ends lost 5 bases at V and 0 bases at J; junction bases unmatched: 7. This CDR3 is built from 16 residues. Germline CDR1 is MDHEN and CDR2 is SYDVKM. Written as DNA, the CDR3 is TGTGCCAGCAGTCCCGCGGCGGGGGGGTACCAAGAGACCCAGTACTTC. Translated, it gives CASSPAAGGYQETQYF. Looking up the rest from reference TRBV28 and TRBJ2-5 gives the full variable domain: DVKVTQSSRYLVKRTGEKVFLECVQDMDHENMFWYRQDPGLGLRLIYFSYDVKMKEKGDIPEGYSVSREKKERFSLILESASTNQTSMYLCASSPAAGGYQETQYFGPGTRLLVL.

This chain joins TRBV7-8 and TRBJ2-7, with D perhaps matching TRBD2 (7 bases). Germline lookup yields CDR1 SGHVS and CDR2 FQNEAQ. Trimming removed 6 bases at V and 7 bases at J, with 16 bases between. CDR3 length equals 13 residues. The chain's CDR3 is CASSQGRGREQYF. The DNA for the CDR3 is TGTGCCAGCAGTCAAGGGCGGGGGCGGGAGCAGTACTTC.

The J gene is TRBJ2-7, the V gene TRBV9; D is unresolved. The CDR3 sequence is 14 residues long. The V end was cut by 5 bases, the J end by 5 bases, with 17 bases between. Germline values: CDR1 SGDLS, CDR2 YYNGEE. In DNA, the CDR3 is TGTGCCAGCAGTAGTGACCTACCCGGAGACGAGCAGTACTTC. Its translation: CASSSDLPGDEQYF.

The CDR3 DNA follows: TGTGCCAGCAGTCCCGGGACAGGCTACCAAGAGACCCAGTACTTC. This sequence encodes CASSPGTGYQETQYF. The chain couples TRBV12-3 or TRBV12-4 to TRBJ2-5, with 8 bases aligning to TRBD1. The CDR3 sequence is 15 residues long. J lost 0 bases, V lost 5 bases, and 5 bases had no gene match.

This clonotype was seen a handful of times. The chain joins TRBV12-3 or TRBV12-4 to TRBJ2-2, with 10 bases identical to TRBD2. There are 18 residues in the CDR3. V lost 3 bases to trimming and J lost 7 bases; unmatched junction nucleotides: 14. The CDR3: CASSFGSGGSLWGGELFF. DNA for the CDR3: TGTGCCAGCAGTTTTGGTAGCGGGGGGTCCCTCTGGGGCGGGGAGCTGTTTTTT.

The chain links TRBV6-2 or TRBV6-3 to TRBJ2-7; no firm D call. The ends were cut back, 6 bases at V and 6 bases at J, with 15 bases in the middle. Germline assignment: CDR1 MNHEY and CDR2 SVGEGT. This CDR3 spans 13 amino acids. CDR3 region: CASSSSGPAEQYF. CDR3 bases: TGTGCCAGCAGCTCCTCTGGGCCGGCCGAGCAGTACTTC.

The rearrangement links TRBV30 to TRBJ1-2; unclear D gene. CDR1 and CDR2 from the germline V gene are GTSNPN and SVGIG (reference sequence). The CDR3 is 14 amino acids. V lost 4 bases to trimming and J lost 2 bases, with 14 bases between them. CDR3 nucleotide sequence: TGTGCCTGGATTCCGGGGTATCCAAACTATGGCTACACCTTC. Translation: CAWIPGYPNYGYTF.

This clonotype was observed a few times. Because the CDR3 is missing its conserved closing phenylalanine or tryptophan, this is likely a read error. Because the CDR3's place on the DNA is in doubt, the DNA is left out and the CDR3 is given as listed by TCRdb. The V call is TRBV12-3 or TRBV12-4, the J call TRBJ2-1; the D call TRBD1 from the table was never checked on the DNA. Counting both end residues, the CDR3 totals 9 amino acids. CDR3: CASPGAPWD.

The J gene is TRBJ1-2, the V gene TRBV29-1; TRBD1 is a possible D gene (5 bases). The CDR3 sequence is 14 residues long. Trimming shortened V by 0 bases and J by 4 bases, and 12 bases separated the two germline ends. Per germline, CDR1 SQVTM and CDR2 ANQGSEA. In DNA form, the CDR3 reads TGCAGCGTTGAAGATTATGGGCAGGGCTATGGCTACACCTTC. Translating it yields CSVEDYGQGYGYTF.

There are many counts of this clonotype. The rearrangement links TRBV6-2 or TRBV6-3 to TRBJ2-1, with 8 nucleotides matching TRBD1. This CDR3 spans 15 amino acids. Germline CDR1 reads MNHEY; CDR2 reads SVGEGT. J was trimmed by 5 bases and V by 2 bases; bases with no gene match: 5. DNA for the CDR3: TGTGCCAGCAGTTACGAGACAGGGGCACACAATGAGCAGTTCTTC. Translated, it gives CASSYETGAHNEQFF.

The chain recombines TRBV7-7 with TRBJ2-5, with D possibly TRBD1 on 5 matching bases. The CDR3 sequence is 13 residues long. CDR1 is SSHAT and CDR2 is FNYEAQ in the germline V gene (reference sequence). CDR3 region: CASPPGRQETQYF. The DNA for the CDR3 is TGTGCTAGCCCCCCAGGGCGCCAAGAGACCCAGTACTTC. Filled out from reference TRBV7-7 and TRBJ2-5, the complete variable domain reads GAGVSQSPRYKVTKRGQDVTLRCDPISSHATLYWYQQALGQGPEFLTYFNYEAQPDKSGLPSDRFSAERPEGSISTLTIQRTEQRDSAMYRCASPPGRQETQYFGPGTRLLVL.

At least ten counts were recorded for this clonotype. The V call is TRBV12-3 or TRBV12-4, the J call TRBJ1-4; TRBD1 is a possible D gene (6 bases). This CDR3 has 15 residues. V lost 5 bases and J 8 bases, leaving 18 bases between the germline ends. The CDR3 region is CASSQQGLRGEKLFF. The CDR3 DNA follows: TGTGCCAGCAGTCAACAGGGCCTACGGGGGGAAAAACTGTTTTTT.

V and J are TRBV7-2 and TRBJ2-7; either TRBD1 or TRBD2 may fit D (6 bases each). The V end was cut by 5 bases, the J end by 6 bases, with 17 bases between. The germline gives CDR1 SGHTA, CDR2 FQGNSA. The CDR3 is 14 residues long. The chain's CDR3 is CASSTTRPGAEQYF. Here the CDR3 DNA reads TGTGCCAGCAGCACGACGCGCCCGGGGGCCGAGCAGTACTTC.

The chain links TRBV30 to TRBJ2-5; 9 bases match TRBD2. Germline CDR1 reads GTSNPN; CDR2 reads SVGIG (reference sequence). This CDR3 spans 15 amino acids. V lost 4 bases and J lost 5; bases outside the gene matches: 11. The CDR3 DNA follows: TGTGCCTGGACAGGGAGCGGGGGGCCCTACGAGACCCAGTACTTC. Translated, it gives CAWTGSGGPYETQYF.

This chain's CDR3 is CASSPGTEFYGYTF. For the CDR3, the DNA is TGTGCCAGCAGTCCCGGGACAGAATTCTATGGCTACACCTTC. J is TRBJ1-2 and V is TRBV28; 7 bases fit TRBD1. CDR1 and CDR2 (germline): MDHEN, SYDVKM. Trimming took 5 bases from V and 4 from J; bases not matched to a gene: 7. CDR3 length: 14 residues.

This clonotype came up a few times. The genes are TRBV12-3 or TRBV12-4 and TRBJ2-2; 9 bases are shared with TRBD2. V was clipped by 8 bases and J by 3 bases; unmatched bases: 7. This CDR3 is 15 amino acids long. DNA for the CDR3: TGTGCCAGCGGACGCGAGCGGGGGGACACCGGGGAGCTGTTTTTT. Translated: CASGRERGDTGELFF.